This T cell receptor (beta chain) was sequenced in a study of control samples from healthy donors and cancer patients. The germline CDR1 and CDR2 sequences are SGHRS and YFSETQ. The CDR3 consists of 14 residues. Deletions cut 4 bases from V and 9 bases from J, with 16 bases between. Only in-frame clones appear in the TCRdb table, and some are missing; sequencing was by immunoSEQ multiplex PCR. Among approximately 97,000 clones, just under 95% were seen once, and the ten largest hold around 3%. The sequencing input was blood. This TCR was sampled from a human donor in good health. The donor label of this sample is uncertain. This sequence joins TRBV5-1 and TRBJ2-2, with TRBD1 as a possible D gene (7 bases). In nucleotides, the CDR3 is TGCGCCAGCAGCCCGGACAGGAGGGAGAGGGAGCTGTTTTTT. Its protein is CASSPDRRERELFF. Variable domain in full (rest from reference TRBV5-1 and TRBJ2-2): KAGVTQTPRYLIKTRGQQVTLSCSPISGHRSVSWYQQTPGQGLQFLFEYFSETQRNKGNFPGRFSGRQFSNSRSEMNVSTLELGDSALYLCASSPDRRERELFFGEGSRLTVL.